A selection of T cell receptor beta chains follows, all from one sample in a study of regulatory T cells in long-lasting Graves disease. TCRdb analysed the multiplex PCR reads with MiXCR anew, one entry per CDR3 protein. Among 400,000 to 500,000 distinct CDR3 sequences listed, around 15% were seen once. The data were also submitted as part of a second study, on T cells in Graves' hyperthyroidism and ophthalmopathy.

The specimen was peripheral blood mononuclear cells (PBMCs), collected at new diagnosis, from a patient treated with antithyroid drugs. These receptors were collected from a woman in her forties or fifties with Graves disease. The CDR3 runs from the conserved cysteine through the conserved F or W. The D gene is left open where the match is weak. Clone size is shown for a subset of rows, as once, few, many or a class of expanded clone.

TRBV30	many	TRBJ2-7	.	CAWSVGGTRDEQYF	TGTGCCTGGAGTGTTGGCGGGACGAGGGACGAGCAGTACTTC
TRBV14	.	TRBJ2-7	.	CASSQFKIYEQYF	TGTGCCAGCAGCCAGTTTAAAATCTACGAGCAGTACTTC
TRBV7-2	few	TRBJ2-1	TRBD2	CASSSWTSGRPNEQFF	TGTGCCAGCAGCTCCTGGACTAGCGGGAGGCCGAATGAGCAGTTCTTC
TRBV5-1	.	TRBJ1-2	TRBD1	CASSLAWTGYGYTF	TGCGCCAGCAGCTTGGCCTGGACAGGGTATGGCTACACCTTC
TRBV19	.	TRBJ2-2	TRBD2	CATHREGDIGELFF	TGTGCCACACACCGGGAGGGGGACATCGGGGAGCTGTTTTTT
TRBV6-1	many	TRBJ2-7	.	CASSPPHYSADRPYEQYF	TGTGCCAGCAGCCCGCCCCATTATAGCGCCGATCGACCCTACGAGCAGTACTTC
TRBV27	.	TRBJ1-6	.	CASSLSWNSPLHF	TGTGCCAGCAGTTTATCTTGGAATTCACCCCTCCACTTT
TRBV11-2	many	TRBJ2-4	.	CASSLAGGVNIQYF	TGTGCCAGCAGCTTAGCCGGGGGCGTAAACATTCAGTACTTC
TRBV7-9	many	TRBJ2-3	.	CASSSYSGSTDTQYF	TGTGCCAGCAGCTCCTATAGTGGGAGCACAGATACGCAGTATTTT
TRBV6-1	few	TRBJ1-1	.	CASSGQGRVEAFF	TGTGCCAGCAGTGGTCAGGGACGAGTCGAAGCTTTCTTT
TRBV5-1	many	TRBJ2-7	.	CASSSHGGSYEQYF	TGCGCCAGCAGCTCGCACGGAGGCTCCTACGAGCAGTACTTC
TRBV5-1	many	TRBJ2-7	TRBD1	CASTRQGLDEQYF	TGCGCCAGCACACGACAGGGGCTCGACGAGCAGTACTTC
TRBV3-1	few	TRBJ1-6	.	CASSQEGVRGNSPLHF	TGTGCCAGCAGCCAAGAGGGGGTTCGGGGTAATTCACCCCTCCACTTT
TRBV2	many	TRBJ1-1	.	CASSERGLKNTEAFF	TGTGCCAGCAGTGAGAGGGGTTTGAAGAACACTGAAGCTTTCTTT
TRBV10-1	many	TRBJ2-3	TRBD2	CASPLAECTDTQYF	TGCGCCAGCCCACTAGCGGAGTGCACAGATACGCAGTATTTT
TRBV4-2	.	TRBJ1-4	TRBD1	CASSQTGDRGEKLFF	TGTGCCAGCAGCCAGACGGGGGACAGGGGGGAAAAACTGTTTTTT
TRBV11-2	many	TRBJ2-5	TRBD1	CASSTLRDRDGETQYF	TGTGCCAGCAGCACGCTCCGGGACAGGGACGGAGAGACCCAGTACTTC
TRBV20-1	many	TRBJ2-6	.	CSAREAAAGANVLTF	TGCAGTGCTAGAGAAGCAGCTGCTGGGGCCAACGTCCTGACTTTC
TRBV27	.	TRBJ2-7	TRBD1	CASSLLGTDLIYEQYF	TGTGCCAGCAGTTTATTGGGGACAGATTTAATATACGAGCAGTACTTC
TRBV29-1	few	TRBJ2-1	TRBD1	CSIQNRGESSYNEQFF	TGCAGCATCCAGAACAGGGGCGAGAGCTCCTACAATGAGCAGTTCTTC
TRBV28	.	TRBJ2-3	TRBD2	CASTRGFAGGSTDTQYF	TGTGCCAGCACCCGGGGATTTGCGGGAGGGAGCACAGATACGCAGTATTTT
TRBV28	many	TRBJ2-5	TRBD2	CASSRLAAYQETQYF	TGTGCCAGCAGTAGGCTAGCGGCCTACCAAGAGACCCAGTACTTC